The T cell receptor (beta chain) under discussion was sequenced for a study of blood T cell repertoires in COVID-19. Across the whole study: Samples representing acute and convalescent COVID-19 were sourced from the United States, Italy and Spain. From T cells, B-cell-depleted T cells, or PBMCs came the material, which was cDNA or gDNA.

This clone appeared many times. V lost 6 bases and J 1 base, leaving 12 bases between the germline ends. CDR3 size: 14 residues. Germline assignment: CDR1 SEHNR and CDR2 FQNEAQ (reference sequence). Some clones are missing from TCRdb's copy, which holds only in-frame ones; the method was immunoSEQ multiplex PCR. The repertoire has 90,000 or so clones, 72% of them found once; the top ten carry roughly 25%. Sequenced material: peripheral blood. V usage is TRBV7-9 and J usage is TRBJ1-1, with D possibly being TRBD1 (5 bases). This TCR came from an older woman in a cohort sampled during active or convalescent COVID-19. The CDR3: CASRSSGGNTEAFF. DNA for the CDR3: TGTGCCAGCAGAAGCTCCGGGGGGAACACTGAAGCTTTCTTT. Variable domain in full (rest from reference TRBV7-9 and TRBJ1-1): DTGVSQNPRHKITKRGQNVTFRCDPISEHNRLYWYRQTLGQGPEFLTYFQNEAQLEKSRLLSDRFSAERPKGSFSTLEIQRTEQGDSAMYLCASRSSGGNTEAFFGQGTRLTVV.